The rows below give T cell receptor beta chains drawn from one sample of a study of response to subunit inactivated influenza vaccine. TCRdb re-called the RT-PCR reads through MiXCR, storing one row per CDR3 protein. The profile shows around 530,000 distinct CDR3 sequences, approximately 15% of them singletons. This sample comprised CD4+ T cells sorted from PBMCs, obtained around 25 months after vaccination. The receptors shown here come from a man aged 50 to 69 who received an inactivated influenza vaccine. CDR3s include the opening cysteine and the closing phenylalanine or tryptophan. D genes are given only for firm matches. The size entry is marked missing in some rows and otherwise reads once, few, many or a size class.

v_call: TRBV12-3/TRBV12-4
clone_size: few
d_call: NA
j_call: TRBJ1-2
cdr3_nt: TGTGCCAGCAGTTTAGTCGGACCGTATGGCTACACCTTC
cdr3_aa: CASSLVGPYGYTF

v_call: TRBV12-3/TRBV12-4
clone_size: NA
d_call: TRBD1
j_call: TRBJ2-1
cdr3_nt: TGTGCCAGCAGGGTGGGACAGGGTTCCTACAATGAGCAGTTCTTC
cdr3_aa: CASRVGQGSYNEQFF

v_call: TRBV10-3
clone_size: NA
d_call: NA
j_call: TRBJ2-7
cdr3_nt: TGTGCCATCAGTGCGGGGGTCGCCTACGAGCAGTACTTC
cdr3_aa: CAISAGVAYEQYF

v_call: TRBV5-1
clone_size: NA
d_call: NA
j_call: TRBJ2-3
cdr3_nt: TGCGCCAGCAGCACAGGACATACAGATACGCAGTATTTT
cdr3_aa: CASSTGHTDTQYF

v_call: TRBV20-1
clone_size: once
d_call: TRBD2
j_call: TRBJ2-5
cdr3_nt: TGCAGTGCTGGGCGACTAGCGGGAGGGGAGACCCAGTACTTC
cdr3_aa: CSAGRLAGGETQYF

v_call: TRBV20-1
clone_size: few
d_call: TRBD1
j_call: TRBJ1-6
cdr3_nt: TGCAGTGCCAAGCACGGGACAGACTATAATTCACCCCTCCACTTT
cdr3_aa: CSAKHGTDYNSPLHF

v_call: TRBV12-3/TRBV12-4
clone_size: few
d_call: TRBD1
j_call: TRBJ2-1
cdr3_nt: TGTGCCAGCGGCCTCGCGGACAGGGTTGTTGAGCAGTTCTTC
cdr3_aa: CASGLADRVVEQFF

v_call: TRBV18
clone_size: NA
d_call: TRBD1
j_call: TRBJ2-2
cdr3_nt: TGTGCCAGCTCACCGTACAGGGGTGACACCGGGGAGCTGTTTTTT
cdr3_aa: CASSPYRGDTGELFF

v_call: TRBV6-5
clone_size: NA
d_call: NA
j_call: TRBJ2-5
cdr3_nt: TGTGCCAGCAGTTACTACGGCGGACAGAAAGAGACCCAGTACTTC
cdr3_aa: CASSYYGGQKETQYF

v_call: TRBV5-5
clone_size: NA
d_call: TRBD1
j_call: TRBJ1-1
cdr3_nt: TGTGCCAGCAGCTGGGACAGTCCCGGTCTAGGCACTGAAGCTTTCTTT
cdr3_aa: CASSWDSPGLGTEAFF

v_call: TRBV29-1
clone_size: NA
d_call: NA
j_call: TRBJ2-3
cdr3_nt: TGCAGCGTTCGACCTGGGACAGATACGCAGTATTTT
cdr3_aa: CSVRPGTDTQYF

v_call: TRBV7-6
clone_size: few
d_call: TRBD2
j_call: TRBJ2-1
cdr3_nt: TGTGCCAGCAGCTTTAGCGGGGGCCCCTACAATGAGCAGTTCTTC
cdr3_aa: CASSFSGGPYNEQFF

v_call: TRBV15
clone_size: many
d_call: TRBD2
j_call: TRBJ2-4
cdr3_nt: TGTGCCACCAGCAGAGTAGCGGGGCTAGCCAAAAACATTCAGTACTTC
cdr3_aa: CATSRVAGLAKNIQYF

v_call: TRBV2
clone_size: NA
d_call: NA
j_call: TRBJ1-6
cdr3_nt: TGTGCCAGCAGTGAAGCGCGGATAGGGGATTCACCCCTCCACTTT
cdr3_aa: CASSEARIGDSPLHF

v_call: TRBV20-1
clone_size: NA
d_call: TRBD1
j_call: TRBJ1-5
cdr3_nt: TGCAGTGCAGGGGACAGGGGAAGCAATCAGCCCCAGCATTTT
cdr3_aa: CSAGDRGSNQPQHF

v_call: TRBV6-1
clone_size: few
d_call: TRBD2
j_call: TRBJ2-7
cdr3_nt: TGTGCCAGCACGCCCCGGCTAGCGGGAGGCGCCTACGAGCAGTACTTC
cdr3_aa: CASTPRLAGGAYEQYF

v_call: TRBV20-1
clone_size: many
d_call: NA
j_call: TRBJ2-7
cdr3_nt: TGCAGTGCTAGAGAACTAACTGGGGGCAGGATCTACGAGCAGTACTTC
cdr3_aa: CSARELTGGRIYEQYF

v_call: TRBV5-8
clone_size: many
d_call: NA
j_call: TRBJ1-5
cdr3_nt: TGTGCCAGCAGCGGGACCGGGACACGTAATCAGCCCCAGCATTTT
cdr3_aa: CASSGTGTRNQPQHF

v_call: TRBV12-3/TRBV12-4
clone_size: few
d_call: NA
j_call: TRBJ2-7
cdr3_nt: TGTGCCAGCAGTCTAAGACAAGTCTACGAGCAGTACTTC
cdr3_aa: CASSLRQVYEQYF

v_call: TRBV5-1
clone_size: few
d_call: TRBD2
j_call: TRBJ2-1
cdr3_nt: TGCGCCAGCAGCCTACGGACTAGCGGGATCAATGAGCAGTTCTTC
cdr3_aa: CASSLRTSGINEQFF

v_call: TRBV5-6
clone_size: NA
d_call: NA
j_call: TRBJ1-1
cdr3_nt: TGTGCCAGCAGCTTGACAGGAATCAACACTGAAGCTTTCTTT
cdr3_aa: CASSLTGINTEAFF

v_call: TRBV3-1
clone_size: NA
d_call: TRBD2
j_call: TRBJ2-5
cdr3_nt: TGTGCCAGCAGCCAAGTAGTCGGGAGGGCCAGGGAGACCCAGTACTTC
cdr3_aa: CASSQVVGRARETQYF

v_call: TRBV10-2
clone_size: once
d_call: TRBD1
j_call: TRBJ1-2
cdr3_nt: TGCGCCAGCAGTGCAGCACAGGGGCTGGGAACGTATGGCTACACCTTC
cdr3_aa: CASSAAQGLGTYGYTF

v_call: TRBV27
clone_size: many
d_call: NA
j_call: TRBJ2-5
cdr3_nt: TGTGCCAGCAGTATGACTAGGCTTGGGGAGACCCAGTACTTC
cdr3_aa: CASSMTRLGETQYF

v_call: TRBV5-6
clone_size: NA
d_call: TRBD1
j_call: TRBJ1-5
cdr3_nt: TGTGCCAGCAGCACAACGGGACAGGGCGGTTGGGGCAATCAGCCCCAGCATTTT
cdr3_aa: CASSTTGQGGWGNQPQHF

v_call: TRBV12-3/TRBV12-4
clone_size: few
d_call: TRBD1
j_call: TRBJ1-1
cdr3_nt: TGTGCCAGCAGTCCCCGGACAGGGACGGGCACTGAAGCTTTCTTT
cdr3_aa: CASSPRTGTGTEAFF

v_call: TRBV6-1
clone_size: NA
d_call: NA
j_call: TRBJ1-5
cdr3_nt: TGTGCCAGCAAGCCGGGACGGACTAGCAATCAGCCCCAGCATTTT
cdr3_aa: CASKPGRTSNQPQHF

v_call: TRBV6-6
clone_size: many
d_call: NA
j_call: TRBJ1-5
cdr3_nt: TGTGCCAGCAGTGGACAGCCTAATCAGCCCCAGCATTTT
cdr3_aa: CASSGQPNQPQHF

v_call: TRBV9
clone_size: NA
d_call: NA
j_call: TRBJ1-3
cdr3_nt: TGTGCCAGCAGCGTAACCGATGGAAACACCATATATTTT
cdr3_aa: CASSVTDGNTIYF

v_call: TRBV2
clone_size: few
d_call: NA
j_call: TRBJ2-5
cdr3_nt: TGTGCCAGCAGCGCGCCCCCGAAAGGGACCCAGTACTTC
cdr3_aa: CASSAPPKGTQYF

v_call: TRBV6-1
clone_size: NA
d_call: TRBD1
j_call: TRBJ1-4
cdr3_nt: TGTGCCAGCAGCAGACAGGGGGCGGATGAAAAACTGTTTTTT
cdr3_aa: CASSRQGADEKLFF

v_call: TRBV11-2
clone_size: NA
d_call: TRBD2
j_call: TRBJ2-1
cdr3_nt: TGTGCCAGCAGCTTAGATAGGTGGACTAGGCCGAGCTCCTACAATGAGCAGTTCTTC
cdr3_aa: CASSLDRWTRPSSYNEQFF

v_call: TRBV20-1
clone_size: NA
d_call: NA
j_call: TRBJ2-1
cdr3_nt: TGCAGTGCCCTATTCCCCAACATTCCCGGAAAGCAGTTCTTC
cdr3_aa: CSALFPNIPGKQFF

v_call: TRBV4-3
clone_size: NA
d_call: TRBD2
j_call: TRBJ2-3
cdr3_nt: TGCGCCAGCAGCCAAGATGGGGGGGTGGAAGATACGCAGTATTTT
cdr3_aa: CASSQDGGVEDTQYF

v_call: TRBV6-1
clone_size: NA
d_call: NA
j_call: TRBJ2-1
cdr3_nt: TGTGCCAGCAGTGTAGCGGTTCCCGACTACAATGAGCAGTTCTTC
cdr3_aa: CASSVAVPDYNEQFF

v_call: TRBV5-1
clone_size: NA
d_call: NA
j_call: TRBJ2-7
cdr3_nt: TGCGCCAGCAGCCTAGGACGGCTTGATAGGGGTGAGCAGTACTTC
cdr3_aa: CASSLGRLDRGEQYF

v_call: TRBV5-6
clone_size: once
d_call: NA
j_call: TRBJ2-2
cdr3_nt: TGTGCCAGCAGCACGACCGCGCGGCTGAACACCGGGGAGCTGTTTTTT
cdr3_aa: CASSTTARLNTGELFF

v_call: TRBV20-1
clone_size: few
d_call: TRBD1
j_call: TRBJ2-4
cdr3_nt: TGCAGTGCACGCTCCGAGAAGGGACAGGGAGTCATTCAGTACTTC
cdr3_aa: CSARSEKGQGVIQYF